This T cell receptor (beta chain) was found in a study of T cell changes during pregnancy in multiple sclerosis (dated by TCRdb to between 2018 and 2021). Study-wide context: Changes in the T cell repertoire over the course of pregnancy were examined in this study in women with multiple sclerosis.

Library preparation used the immunoSEQ multiplex PCR assay. Imported from immuneACCESS, the table was reduced by TCRdb to in-frame sequences with V and J called. These copies leave out some clones; in studies compared against another copy, an unresolved V gene accounts for under half, and the cause of the remainder is not known. The sample data list tens of thousands of clones, and about 89% of these were observed just once. The top ten clonotypes cover approximately 3.8% of the sample. Concerning this clone: The target of this receptor is not known. Qualities for individual bases were not recorded, and no much larger clone is one base off.

CDR1 and CDR2 are read off the germline V gene (reference sequence) as WNHNN and SYGVQD. From cysteine to phenylalanine, the CDR3 is 14 amino acids long. The entry retains the CDR3 DNA only, 42 bases that are in frame from base 1. This clonotype originated in a female donor in good health, enrolled as a control in a pregnancy study. The rearranged segments are TRBV10-1 and TRBJ1-1; TRBD1 is possibly the D segment (5 matching bases). The source material was CD4+ T cells from peripheral blood mononuclear cells, sampled in the first trimester of pregnancy. In nucleotides, the sequence is TGCGCTACCCCCAGGGAGGGCTGCAGCACTGAAGCTTTCTTT. Its protein product is CATPREGCSTEAFF.